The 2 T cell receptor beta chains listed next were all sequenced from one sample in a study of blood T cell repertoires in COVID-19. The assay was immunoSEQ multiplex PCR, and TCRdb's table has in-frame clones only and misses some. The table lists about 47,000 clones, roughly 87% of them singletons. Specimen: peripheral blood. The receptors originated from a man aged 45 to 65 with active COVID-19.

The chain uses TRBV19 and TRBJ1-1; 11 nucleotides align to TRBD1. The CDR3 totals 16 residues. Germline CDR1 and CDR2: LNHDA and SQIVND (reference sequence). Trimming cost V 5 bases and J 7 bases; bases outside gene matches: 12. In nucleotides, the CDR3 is TGTGCCAGTAGTCAGACAAGGACAGGGGGCCTAGATGAAGCTTTCTTT. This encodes CASSQTRTGGLDEAFF.

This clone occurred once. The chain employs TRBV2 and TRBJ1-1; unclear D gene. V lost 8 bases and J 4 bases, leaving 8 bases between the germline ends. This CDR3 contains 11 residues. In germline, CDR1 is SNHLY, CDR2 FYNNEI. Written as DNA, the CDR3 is TGTGCCAGCTTAGAAACCACTGAAGCTTTCTTT. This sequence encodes CASLETTEAFF. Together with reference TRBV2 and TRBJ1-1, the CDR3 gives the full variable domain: EPEVTQTPSHQVTQMGQEVILRCVPISNHLYFYWYRQILGQKVEFLVSFYNNEISEKSEIFDDQFSVERPDGSNFTLKIRSTKLEDSAMYFCASLETTEAFFGQGTRLTVV.